This entry features one T cell receptor beta chain sequence. The sample belongs to a study of cytomegalovirus exposure and HLA in healthy donors. The PCR had 60 Vbeta and 13 Jbeta primers. Here immunoSEQ multiplex PCR was the method, and the copy in TCRdb shows in-frame clones only, minus some. This table holds 160,000 or so clones, roughly 79% found once. Germline V lookup: CDR1 SGHTA, CDR2 FQGTGA. The CDR3 spans 15 residues. With V trimmed by 6 bases and J by 4 bases, 10 bases remained unmatched. The rearrangement links TRBV7-3 to TRBJ2-3; TRBD2 agrees at 7 bases. Material for sequencing was PBMCs. This receptor was identified in a woman younger than 35 in good health and CMV-seropositive. The DNA of the CDR3 is TGTGCCAGCAGTGCTGCGGGAGCGGGGTCAGATACGCAGTATTTT. Residues: CASSAAGAGSDTQYF. Complete variable domain (other parts from reference TRBV7-3 and TRBJ2-3): GAGVSQTPSNKVTEKGKYVELRCDPISGHTALYWYRQSLGQGPEFLIYFQGTGAADDSGLPNDRFFAVRPEGSVSTLKIQRTERGDSAVYLCASSAAGAGSDTQYFGPGTRLTVL.